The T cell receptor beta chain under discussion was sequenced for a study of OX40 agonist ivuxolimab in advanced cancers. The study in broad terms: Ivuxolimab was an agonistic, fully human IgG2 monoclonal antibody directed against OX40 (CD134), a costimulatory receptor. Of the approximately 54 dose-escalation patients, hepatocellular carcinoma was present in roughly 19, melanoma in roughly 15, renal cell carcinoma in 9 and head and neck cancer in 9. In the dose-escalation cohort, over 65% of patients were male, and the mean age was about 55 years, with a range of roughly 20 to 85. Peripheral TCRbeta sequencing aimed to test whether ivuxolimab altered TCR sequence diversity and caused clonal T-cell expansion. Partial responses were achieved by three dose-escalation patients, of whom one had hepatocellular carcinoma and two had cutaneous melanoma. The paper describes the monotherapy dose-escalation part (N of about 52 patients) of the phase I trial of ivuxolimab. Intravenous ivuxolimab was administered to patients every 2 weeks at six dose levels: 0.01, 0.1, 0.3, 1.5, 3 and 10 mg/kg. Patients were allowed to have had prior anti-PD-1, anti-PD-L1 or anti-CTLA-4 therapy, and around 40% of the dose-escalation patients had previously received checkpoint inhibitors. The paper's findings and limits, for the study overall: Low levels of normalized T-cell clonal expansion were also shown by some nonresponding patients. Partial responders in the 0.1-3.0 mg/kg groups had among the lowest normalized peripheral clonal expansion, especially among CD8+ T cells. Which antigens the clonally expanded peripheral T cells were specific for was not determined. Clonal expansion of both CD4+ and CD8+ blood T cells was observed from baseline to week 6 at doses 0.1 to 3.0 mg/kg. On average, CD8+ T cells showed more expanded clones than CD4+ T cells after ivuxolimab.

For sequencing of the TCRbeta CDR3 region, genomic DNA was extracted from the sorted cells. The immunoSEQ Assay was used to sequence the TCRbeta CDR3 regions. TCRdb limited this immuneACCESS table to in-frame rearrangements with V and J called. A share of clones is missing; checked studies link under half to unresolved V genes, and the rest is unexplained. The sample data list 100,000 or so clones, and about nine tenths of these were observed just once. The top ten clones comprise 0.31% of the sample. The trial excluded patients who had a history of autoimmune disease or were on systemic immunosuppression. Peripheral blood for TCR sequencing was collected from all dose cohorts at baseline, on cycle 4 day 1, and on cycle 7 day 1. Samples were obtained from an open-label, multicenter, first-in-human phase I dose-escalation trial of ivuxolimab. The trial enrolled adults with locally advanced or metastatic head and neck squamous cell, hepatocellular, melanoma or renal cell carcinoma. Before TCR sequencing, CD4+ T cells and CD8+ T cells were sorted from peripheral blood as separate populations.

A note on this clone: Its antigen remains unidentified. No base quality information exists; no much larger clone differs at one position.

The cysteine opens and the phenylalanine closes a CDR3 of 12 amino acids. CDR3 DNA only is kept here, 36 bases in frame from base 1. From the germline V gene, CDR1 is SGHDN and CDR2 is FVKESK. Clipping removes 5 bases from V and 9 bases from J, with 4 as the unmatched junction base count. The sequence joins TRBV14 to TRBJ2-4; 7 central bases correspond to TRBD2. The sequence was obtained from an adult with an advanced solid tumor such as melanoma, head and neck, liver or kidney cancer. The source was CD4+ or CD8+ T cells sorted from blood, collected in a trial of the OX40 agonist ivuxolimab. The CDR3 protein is CASSIGGGIQYF. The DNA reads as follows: TGTGCCAGCAGCATCGGCGGGGGCATTCAGTACTTC. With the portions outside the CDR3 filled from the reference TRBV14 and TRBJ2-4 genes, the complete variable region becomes EAGVTQFPSHSVIEKGQTVTLRCDPISGHDNLYWYRRVMGKEIKFLLHFVKESKQDESGMPNNRFLAERTGGTYSTLKVQPAELEDSGVYFCASSIGGGIQYFGAGTRLSVL.